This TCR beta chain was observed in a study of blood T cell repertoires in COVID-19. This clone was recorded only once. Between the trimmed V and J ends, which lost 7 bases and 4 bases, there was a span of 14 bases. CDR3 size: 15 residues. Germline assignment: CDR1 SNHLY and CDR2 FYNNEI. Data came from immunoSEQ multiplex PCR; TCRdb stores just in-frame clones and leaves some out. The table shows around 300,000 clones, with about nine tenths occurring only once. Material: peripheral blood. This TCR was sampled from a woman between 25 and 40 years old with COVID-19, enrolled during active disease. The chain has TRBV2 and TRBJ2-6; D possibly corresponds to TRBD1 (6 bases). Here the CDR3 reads CASIPVGAGANVLTF. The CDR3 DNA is TGTGCCAGCATCCCCGTGGGGGCCGGGGCCAACGTCCTGACTTTC.